This TCR beta chain was retrieved from a study of blood T cells in healthy people across ages. Study observations and caveats: Per million T cells, the diversity of TCR beta decreased roughly linearly as age advanced. Unsorted PBMCs prevented conclusive naive versus antigen-experienced comparison.

This clonotype was recorded a few times. Its antigen is as yet unknown. The germline V gene encodes CDR1 SGHTA and CDR2 FQGNSA. The CDR3 extends over 12 amino acids. The V end lost 5 bases, the J end lost 1 base, and 5 bases lay between the germline ends. With a J-beta primer mix and a sample-barcoded 5' primer, a second PCR ran about 7 to 12 cycles. Each cDNA molecule was tagged by a template-switch adaptor with 12 random nucleotides. MiXCR, applied by TCRdb to the 5' RACE reads, yields one record per CDR3 protein. The sample shows about 380,000 distinct CDR3 sequences, 50% to 60% of them seen only once.

V is TRBV7-2 and J is TRBJ2-5; no definite D call. The sequenced sample was blood. The TCR was taken from a man aged 55 to 70 in good health. CDR3 in amino acids: CASSHPQETQYF. CDR3 nucleotides: TGTGCCAGCAGCCACCCCCAAGAGACCCAGTACTTC.